Presented here are 10 T cell receptor beta chains from one specimen sequenced in a study of human versus mouse CDR3 diversity and MHC coevolution. Clones were sequenced by immunoSEQ multiplex PCR, and TCRdb holds only the in-frame ones, with some missing. Of tens of thousands of clones in the sample, about 93% were seen once. Sequenced input: naive CD4+ T cells from blood. Indicated subset: CD45RO-negative CD62L-positive naive CD4 T cells. The source of these receptors is a person in their sixties or seventies in good health.

The genes are TRBV5-1 and TRBJ2-5; 8 bases are a match to TRBD1. V lost 0 bases, J lost 3 bases, and 1 base stayed unmatched. This CDR3 has 14 residues. Germline CDR1 and CDR2: SGHRS and YFSETQ. As DNA, the CDR3 is TGCGCCAGCAGCTTGGGGACAGGGAAAGAGACCCAGTACTTC. It yields the protein CASSLGTGKETQYF.

This clone was found once. V usage is TRBV18 and J usage is TRBJ2-3, with 7 bases fitting TRBD2. This CDR3 spans 15 amino acids. Trimming cost V 2 bases and J 3 bases; bases outside gene matches: 5. Germline assignment: CDR1 KGHSH and CDR2 LQKENI. CDR3 sequence reads: CASSPRPSGTDTQYF. DNA of the CDR3: TGTGCCAGCTCACCAAGGCCTAGCGGAACAGATACGCAGTATTTT.

The chain couples TRBV6-5 to TRBJ2-7; 13 bases match TRBD2. J lost 6 bases, V lost 6 bases, and 2 bases had no gene match. This CDR3 contains 13 residues. The V gene's germline CDR1 is MNHEY and CDR2 SVGAGI. CDR3 DNA sequence: TGTGCCAGCAGCCGGACTAGCGGGAGCGAGCAGTACTTC. Protein sequence: CASSRTSGSEQYF.

The sample holds a few counts of this clone. The chain links TRBV5-6 to TRBJ1-5; D call uncertain. V was shortened by 1 base and J by 2 bases, with 13 bases between the two germline ends. The CDR3 totals 16 residues. Germline V gene data show CDR1 as SGHDT and CDR2 as YYEEEE. The CDR3 DNA is TGTGCCAGCAGCTTGAGGTGGGCTTCGGGCAATCAGCCCCAGCATTTT. Translation: CASSLRWASGNQPQHF. The full variable domain, rest sourced from reference TRBV5-6 and TRBJ1-5, is DAGVTQSPTHLIKTRGQQVTLRCSPKSGHDTVSWYQQALGQGPQFIFQYYEEEERQRGNFPDRFSGHQFPNYSSELNVNALLLGDSALYLCASSLRWASGNQPQHFGDGTRLSIL.

V gene TRBV11-2 combines with J gene TRBJ1-1; TRBD1 might be the D (5 bases). V dropped 3 bases and J dropped 5 bases, with 10 bases sitting between them. The germline V gene encodes CDR1 SGHAT and CDR2 FQNNGV. This CDR3 comprises 13 residues. CDR3 sequence: CASSLQGMTEAFF. The CDR3 region has the DNA TGTGCCAGCAGCTTGCAGGGAATGACTGAAGCTTTCTTT.

The DNA for the CDR3 is TGTGCCAGCATGGAAACAGGACGGTCCTACGAGCAGTACTTC. Translated: CASMETGRSYEQYF. V is TRBV2 and J is TRBJ2-7; tentatively, D is TRBD1 (5 bases). This CDR3 comprises 14 residues. The V end lost 7 bases, the J end lost 1 base, and 14 bases lay between the germline ends. CDR1 is SNHLY and CDR2 is FYNNEI in the germline V gene.

This clone was found once. The rearrangement joins TRBV7-9 to TRBJ1-2; D is possibly TRBD1 (6 bases). This CDR3 region has 14 residues. V was pared by 1 base and J by 6 bases, with 12 bases between. Germline CDR1 reads SEHNR; CDR2 reads FQNEAQ (reference sequence). The DNA for the CDR3 is TGTGCCAGCAGCTTAGAAGGCAACAGGGATGGCTACACCTTC. Protein sequence: CASSLEGNRDGYTF.

The genes are TRBV7-9 and TRBJ1-5; 8 bases align to TRBD1. The CDR3 loop spans 13 amino acids. V gave up 4 bases and J gave up 5 bases; unmatched junction bases: 1. Germline assignment: CDR1 SEHNR and CDR2 FQNEAQ (reference sequence). For the CDR3, the DNA is TGTGCCAGCAGCTCACAGGGGGATCAGCCCCAGCATTTT. Translation gives CASSSQGDQPQHF.

The J gene is TRBJ2-5, the V gene TRBV9; TRBD2 agrees at 10 bases. Germline CDR1 reads SGDLS; CDR2 reads YYNGEE. V gave up 2 bases and J gave up 2 bases; unmatched junction bases: 6. The CDR3 runs 16 residues. The CDR3 DNA sequence: TGTGCCAGCAGCGTCTCTACACTAGCGGGACAAGAGACCCAGTACTTC. This encodes CASSVSTLAGQETQYF.

The rearrangement uses TRBV29-1 and TRBJ1-2, with 8 bases lining up with TRBD1. This CDR3 has 12 amino acids. Losses at the gene ends were 6 bases for V and 5 bases for J; bases not matched to a gene: 5. Per germline, CDR1 SQVTM and CDR2 ANQGSEA. CDR3 sequence: CSVADRAYGYTF. CDR3 nucleotide sequence: TGCAGCGTCGCGGACAGGGCTTATGGCTACACCTTC.